This T cell receptor beta chain was recovered during a study of blood T cells in healthy people across ages. Primed by a sample-barcoded 5' primer and a J-beta primer mix, a second PCR proceeded for 7 to 11 cycles. Per-sample output comprised a minimum of 2.5 million paired-end reads containing CDR3. Each CDR3 protein gets one entry after TCRdb re-called the 5' RACE reads with MiXCR. The sample consists of about 930,000 distinct CDR3 sequences, 25% to 30% of them appearing once. The CDR3 is 12 amino acids. V shed 3 bases and J shed 8 bases, with 13 bases lying between them. CDR1 is DFQATT, CDR2 SNEGSKA, per germline (reference sequence). These data are also associated with another study on T cells of mothers and their children. That work states: Added by the second PCR's M1S primer were sample barcodes and 2-4 random nucleotides. Comparable shaping of TCR recombination output by thymic selection was observed in related and unrelated pairs. The study found slightly higher but non-significant overlap in related versus unrelated mother-child pairs.

The clonotype comes from a woman in her 40s in good health. Sequenced sample: blood. The genes are TRBV20-1 and TRBJ1-2; D is unclear. As DNA, the CDR3 is TGCAGTGCTAGTGTTGTGGCTGTCGGCTACACCTTC. Translated, it gives CSASVVAVGYTF.